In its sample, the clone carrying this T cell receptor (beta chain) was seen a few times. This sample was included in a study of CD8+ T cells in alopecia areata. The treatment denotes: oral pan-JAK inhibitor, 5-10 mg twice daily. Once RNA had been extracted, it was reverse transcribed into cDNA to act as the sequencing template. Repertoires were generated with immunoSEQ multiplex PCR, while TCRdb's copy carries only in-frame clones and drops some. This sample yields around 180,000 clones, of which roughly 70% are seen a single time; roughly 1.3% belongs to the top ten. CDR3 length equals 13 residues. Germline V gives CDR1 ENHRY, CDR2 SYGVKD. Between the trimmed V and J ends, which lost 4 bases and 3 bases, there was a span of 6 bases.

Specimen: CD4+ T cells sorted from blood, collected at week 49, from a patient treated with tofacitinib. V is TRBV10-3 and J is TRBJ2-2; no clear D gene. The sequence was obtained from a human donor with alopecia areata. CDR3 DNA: TGTGCCATCAGTGTGGTAGACACCGGGGAGCTGTTTTTT. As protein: CAISVVDTGELFF.